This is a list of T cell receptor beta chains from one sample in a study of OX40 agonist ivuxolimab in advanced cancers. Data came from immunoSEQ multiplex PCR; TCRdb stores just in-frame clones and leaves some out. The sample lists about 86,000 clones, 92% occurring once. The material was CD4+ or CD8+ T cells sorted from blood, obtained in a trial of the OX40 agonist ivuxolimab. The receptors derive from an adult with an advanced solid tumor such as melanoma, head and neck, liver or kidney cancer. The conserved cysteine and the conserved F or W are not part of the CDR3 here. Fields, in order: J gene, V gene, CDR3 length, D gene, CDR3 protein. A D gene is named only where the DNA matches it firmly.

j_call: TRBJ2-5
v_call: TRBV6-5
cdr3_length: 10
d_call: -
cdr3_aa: ASSSLKETQY

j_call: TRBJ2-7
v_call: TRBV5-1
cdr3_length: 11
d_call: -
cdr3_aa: ASSFRANYEQY

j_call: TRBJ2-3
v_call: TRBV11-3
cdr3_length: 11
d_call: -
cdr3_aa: ASSLSAPDTQY

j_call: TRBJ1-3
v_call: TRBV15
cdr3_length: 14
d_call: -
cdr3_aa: ATSRDLPSSGNTIY

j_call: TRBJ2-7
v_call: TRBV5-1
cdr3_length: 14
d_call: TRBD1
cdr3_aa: ASRLGPGQGSYEQY

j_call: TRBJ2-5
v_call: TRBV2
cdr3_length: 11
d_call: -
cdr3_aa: ASLIFAGETQY

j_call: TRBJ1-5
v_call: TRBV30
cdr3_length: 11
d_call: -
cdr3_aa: AWRGSGNQPQH

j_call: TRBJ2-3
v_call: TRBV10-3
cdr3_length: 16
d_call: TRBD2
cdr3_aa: AISAVAGGTPSTDTQY

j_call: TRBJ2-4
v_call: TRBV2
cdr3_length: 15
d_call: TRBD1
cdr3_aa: ASSTEGGQGAKNIQY

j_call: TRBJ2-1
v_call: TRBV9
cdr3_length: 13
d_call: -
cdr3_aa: ASSRDGGTYNEQF

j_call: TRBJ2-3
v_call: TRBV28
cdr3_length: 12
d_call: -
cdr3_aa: ASSLGQSSDTQY

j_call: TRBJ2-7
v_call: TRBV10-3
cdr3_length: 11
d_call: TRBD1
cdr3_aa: AISRDRAYEQY

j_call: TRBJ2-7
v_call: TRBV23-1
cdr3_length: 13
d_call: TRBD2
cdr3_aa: ASSQISGRPYEQY